One sample yielded the 30 T cell receptor beta chains listed below, sequenced in a study of cytotoxic CD8 clonotypes in ibrutinib-treated CLL. Produced via immunoSEQ multiplex PCR; TCRdb's table is partial and in-frame only. The sample includes over 200,000 clones, just under 80% seen only once; the top ten take 10% to 12%. The specimen was PBMCs, collected after 12 months of ibrutinib treatment. These receptors all come from a human donor with chronic lymphocytic leukemia.

This clone was counted between two and nine times. This CDR3 reads CASFGTGAFGYTF. DNA for the CDR3: TGTGCCAGTTTCGGGACAGGTGCCTTTGGCTACACCTTC. The chain joins TRBV19 to TRBJ1-2; TRBD1 agrees at 8 bases. CDR1 LNHDA and CDR2 SQIVND come from the germline V gene (reference sequence). Germline trimming cut 8 bases from V and 7 bases from J; bases unmatched to any gene: 9. CDR3 length equals 13 residues.

This clone was seen just once. The chain uses TRBV10-3 and TRBJ2-5, with D possibly matching TRBD1 (6 bases). The V and J ends lost 9 bases and 5 bases respectively, with 16 bases between them. The CDR3 covers 13 residues. Germline V CDR1 and CDR2: ENHRY, SYGVKD. The CDR3 is CAIQAGERETQYF. CDR3 nucleotide sequence: TGTGCCATACAGGCAGGGGAAAGGGAGACCCAGTACTTC.

V usage is TRBV19 and J usage is TRBJ2-6, with D perhaps matching TRBD2 (6 bases). CDR1 and CDR2 from the germline V gene are LNHDA and SQIVND (reference sequence). The V gene lost 5 bases and the J gene lost 0 bases, with 20 bases spanning the gap. The CDR3 is 19 residues long. The CDR3 region has the DNA TGTGCCAGTAGTGGCCCGCGGGGCAGGTTCGGCTCTGGGGCCAACGTCCTGACTTTC. This encodes CASSGPRGRFGSGANVLTF. The entire variable domain, with the rest obtained from reference TRBV19 and TRBJ2-6, is as follows: DGGITQSPKYLFRKEGQNVTLSCEQNLNHDAMYWYRQDPGQGLRLIYYSQIVNDFQKGDIAEGYSVSREKKESFPLTVTSAQKNPTAFYLCASSGPRGRFGSGANVLTFGAGSRLTVL.

The gene calls are TRBV2 and TRBJ2-1, with D maybe TRBD2 (5 bases). The length of the CDR3 is 17 residues. The germline V gene has CDR1 SNHLY and CDR2 FYNNEI. V lost 0 bases, J lost 0 bases, and 12 bases lay in between. CDR3 region: CASSEALGGRSYNEQFF. The CDR3 DNA is TGTGCCAGCAGTGAAGCACTCGGCGGGCGCTCCTACAATGAGCAGTTCTTC.

Here the CDR3 DNA reads TGTGCCAGTAAGCGGGACACGGGGACCGGGGAGCTGTTTTTT. This codes for CASKRDTGTGELFF. This rearrangement joins TRBV19 to TRBJ2-2; D may be TRBD2 (7 bases). The CDR3 is 14 amino acids. The V end lost 7 bases, the J end lost 5 bases, and 14 bases lay between the germline ends. Germline V gives CDR1 LNHDA, CDR2 SQIVND (reference sequence).

The V and J genes are TRBV13 and TRBJ2-1; 7 bases align to TRBD1. Germline V gene lookup returns CDR1 PRHDT and CDR2 FYEKMQ (reference sequence). Losses at the gene ends were 7 bases for V and 5 bases for J; bases not matched to a gene: 5. This CDR3 spans 13 amino acids. In DNA form, the CDR3 reads TGTGCCAGCAACGACAGGGCTGACAATGAGCAGTTCTTC. This translates into CASNDRADNEQFF.

This chain joins TRBV13 and TRBJ1-1; possibly TRBD1 for D (5 bases). Germline V lookup: CDR1 PRHDT, CDR2 FYEKMQ (reference sequence). The V end was cut by 4 bases, the J end by 1 base, with 7 bases between. The CDR3 runs to 13 residues. The CDR3 coding sequence is TGTGCCAGCAGCTCGGGGCGGAACACTGAAGCTTTCTTT. This encodes CASSSGRNTEAFF.

The V and J genes are TRBV2 and TRBJ2-1; TRBD2 aligns across 7 bases. From germline, CDR1 is SNHLY and CDR2 FYNNEI. V trimming: 5 bases; J trimming: 6 bases; junction bases outside the gene matches: 19. The CDR3 covers 18 residues. The CDR3 nucleotides are TGTGCCAGCAGTCCAACGACTGTGGGGGAGGGCCTCTTCAATGAGCAGTTCTTC. Residues: CASSPTTVGEGLFNEQFF.

The V and J genes are TRBV30 and TRBJ2-7; D possibly uses TRBD1 or TRBD2 (5 bases each). Between the trimmed V and J ends, which lost 5 bases and 7 bases, there was a span of 18 bases. CDR1 and CDR2 from the germline V gene are GTSNPN and SVGIG (reference sequence). CDR3 length equals 13 residues. In DNA form, the CDR3 reads TGTGCCTGGGGGGCAGGACCTCCGGGAGAGCAGTACTTC. Residues: CAWGAGPPGEQYF.

This clone is a singleton in its sample. This chain links TRBV2 with TRBJ2-2; no reliable D call. Germline V gene sequence: CDR1 SNHLY, CDR2 FYNNEI. Trimming shortened V by 3 bases and J by 5 bases, and 19 bases separated the two germline ends. The CDR3 runs 17 residues. In DNA form, the CDR3 reads TGTGCCAGCAGTGATCCGGAACAGACGCTTGGGACCGGGGAGCTGTTTTTT. Amino acids: CASSDPEQTLGTGELFF.

The chain joins TRBV2 to TRBJ1-2; TRBD1 matches at 11 bases. After removal of 6 bases from V and 5 bases from J, the junction contained 5 bases not matched to a gene. Looked up from germline, CDR1 is SNHLY and CDR2 is FYNNEI. This CDR3 has 14 residues. The CDR3 bases are TGTGCCAGCAGCCGGGACAGGGGGTCTTATGGCTACACCTTC. It codes for CASSRDRGSYGYTF.

The chain recombines TRBV19 with TRBJ2-5, with D possibly matching TRBD2 (7 bases). Germline V gene data show CDR1 as LNHDA and CDR2 as SQIVND (reference sequence). This CDR3 has 15 amino acids. V lost 1 base and J 1 base, leaving 10 bases between the germline ends. The CDR3 sequence: CASSIGGGAQETQYF. The CDR3 coding sequence is TGTGCCAGTAGTATAGGAGGGGGGGCCCAAGAGACCCAGTACTTC. The variable domain in full, completed from reference TRBV19 and TRBJ2-5, reads DGGITQSPKYLFRKEGQNVTLSCEQNLNHDAMYWYRQDPGQGLRLIYYSQIVNDFQKGDIAEGYSVSREKKESFPLTVTSAQKNPTAFYLCASSIGGGAQETQYFGPGTRLLVL.

This clone was seen once. The V call is TRBV7-9, the J call TRBJ2-7; perhaps TRBD1 as D (5 bases). V lost 4 bases to trimming and J lost 4 bases, with 11 bases between them. This CDR3 is 13 amino acids long. Germline V gives CDR1 SEHNR, CDR2 FQNEAQ (reference sequence). The CDR3 DNA is TGTGCCAGCAGCTCGCTAGGGGAATACGAGCAGTACTTC. It is translated as CASSSLGEYEQYF.

J is TRBJ1-6 and V is TRBV6-5, with 9 bases lining up with TRBD1. With V trimmed by 6 bases and J by 8 bases, 5 bases remained unmatched. The CDR3 runs 14 residues. Germline loops: CDR1 MNHEY, CDR2 SVGAGI. In DNA form, the CDR3 reads TGTGCCAGCAGCCGGGACAGGGTGGATTCACCCCTCCACTTT. Its translation is CASSRDRVDSPLHF.

The chain couples TRBV2 to TRBJ1-1; D is possibly TRBD1 (5 bases). CDR3 length: 12 amino acids. V lost 8 bases, J lost 6 bases, and 13 bases lay in between. CDR1 is SNHLY, CDR2 FYNNEI, per germline. Written as DNA, the CDR3 is TGTGCCAGCGAGACCTCAGGGTCTGAAGCTTTCTTT. Protein: CASETSGSEAFF.

The chain recombines TRBV27 with TRBJ1-1; maybe TRBD1 (5 bases). This CDR3 comprises 11 residues. Trimming shortened V by 5 bases and J by 7 bases, and 8 bases separated the two germline ends. The germline CDR1 and CDR2 sequences are MNHEY and SMNVEV (reference sequence). In DNA form, the CDR3 reads TGTGCCAGCAGTCGGGGGGTTGAAGCTTTCTTT. Translating gives CASSRGVEAFF.

A remark on this clone: The junction and the germline gene differ at one end; a read error may be behind it. V gene TRBV5-8 combines with J gene TRBJ1-1; no clear D. The germline V gene encodes CDR1 SGHTS and CDR2 YDEGEE. This CDR3 has 13 residues. The CDR3 DNA reads as TGTGCCAGCAGCTCTGGAGGGAACCCTGAAGCTTTCTTT. Its protein product is CASSSGGNPEAFF.

The chain combines TRBV5-4 with TRBJ2-1; D is undetermined. Germline CDR1 SGHNT, CDR2 YYREEE (reference sequence). The CDR3 consists of 12 residues. The V end lost 9 bases, the J end lost 6 bases, and 13 bases lay between the germline ends. Here the CDR3 DNA reads TGTGCCACCGCGTCTCGTTCCAATGAGCAGTTCTTC. Translation: CATASRSNEQFF. Looking up the rest from reference TRBV5-4 and TRBJ2-1 gives the full variable domain: ETGVTQSPTHLIKTRGQQVTLRCSSQSGHNTVSWYQQALGQGPQFIFQYYREEENGRGNFPPRFSGLQFPNYSSELNVNALELDDSALYLCATASRSNEQFFGPGTRLTVL.

V gene TRBV6-5 combines with J gene TRBJ1-3; a possible D gene is TRBD1 (5 bases). The germline gives CDR1 MNHEY, CDR2 SVGAGI. Trimming removed 0 bases from V and 0 bases from J, with 9 bases in between. The CDR3 has 16 amino acids. The CDR3 DNA is TGTGCCAGCAGTTACTCCCGGGGCAGCTCTGGAAACACCATATATTTT. Translated: CASSYSRGSSGNTIYF.

This clone was counted once. The gene calls are TRBV29-1 and TRBJ2-1; 7 nucleotides line up with TRBD2. The germline CDR1 and CDR2 sequences are SQVTM and ANQGSEA. J was trimmed by 1 base and V by 3 bases; bases with no gene match: 9. The CDR3 has 16 residues. The CDR3 coding sequence is TGCAGCGTTGAGTGGGCTAGCGGACAATCCTACAATGAGCAGTTCTTC. Protein: CSVEWASGQSYNEQFF.

This chain uses TRBV5-8 with TRBJ2-7, with no clear D. This CDR3 region has 13 residues. The V gene's germline CDR1 is SGHTS and CDR2 YDEGEE. With 1 base removed from V and 7 bases from J, the gap between germline ends came to 12 bases. The CDR3 DNA sequence: TGTGCCAGCAGCTTGTCAGGCGGTCAGGAGCAGTACTTC. Protein: CASSLSGGQEQYF.

The chain employs TRBV6-5 and TRBJ1-4; no definite D call. Germline V lookup: CDR1 MNHEY, CDR2 SVGAGI. Trimming pared 5 bases from V and 11 bases from J, leaving 9 bases between. The CDR3 loop spans 11 amino acids. The CDR3 sequence is CASSLAGKLFF. The CDR3 bases are TGTGCCAGCAGTCTCGCGGGGAAACTGTTTTTT.

The chain recombines TRBV6-5 with TRBJ1-2; D is unclear. Germline V gene sequence: CDR1 MNHEY, CDR2 SVGAGI. The V gene lost 2 bases and the J gene lost 7 bases, with 14 bases spanning the gap. This CDR3 is 14 amino acids long. CDR3 DNA: TGTGCCAGCAGTTACGGAATAGGTTCGAGTGGCTACACCTTC. Translated, it gives CASSYGIGSSGYTF.

The V and J genes are TRBV6-5 and TRBJ2-7; 7 bases fit TRBD2. There are 14 residues in the CDR3. J lost 7 bases, V lost 5 bases, and 11 bases had no gene match. Germline lookup yields CDR1 MNHEY and CDR2 SVGAGI. The CDR3, as DNA: TGTGCCAGCAGTCCCGACGGGGGACTAAGGGAGCAGTACTTC. Translated: CASSPDGGLREQYF.

The rearrangement uses TRBV9 and TRBJ2-3, with D tentatively TRBD2 (5 bases). CDR1 is SGDLS and CDR2 is YYNGEE in the germline V gene. Trimming removed 4 bases at V and 6 bases at J, with 12 bases between. The CDR3 runs 13 residues. The CDR3 loop reads CASSTRAGDTQYF. CDR3 coding DNA: TGTGCCAGCAGCACCCGGGCGGGTGATACGCAGTATTTT.

The chain uses TRBV5-6 and TRBJ2-1; D may be TRBD2 (6 bases). Germline assignment: CDR1 SGHDT and CDR2 YYEEEE. The CDR3 spans 16 residues. Trimming removed 0 bases at V and 1 base at J, with 11 bases between. The CDR3 bases are TGTGCCAGCAGCTTGGAAGAGGGACTTTCCTACAATGAGCAGTTCTTC. Protein: CASSLEEGLSYNEQFF.

The chain uses TRBV28 and TRBJ2-7; 8 nucleotides match TRBD2. The germline V gene has CDR1 MDHEN and CDR2 SYDVKM. The CDR3 extends over 15 amino acids. V lost 6 bases, J lost 1 base, and 8 bases stayed unmatched. In nucleotides, the CDR3 is TGTGCCAGCAGGCTGGGAGCGGGAGAGTCCTACGAGCAGTACTTC. Translating it yields CASRLGAGESYEQYF.

This clone was found a few times. The rearrangement links TRBV5-1 to TRBJ2-5; no firm D call. CDR3 size: 13 residues. CDR1 is SGHRS, CDR2 YFSETQ, per germline. Trimming left V 4 bases short and J 1 base short, with 8 bases between. The CDR3 here is CASSRTPQETQYF. DNA of the CDR3: TGCGCCAGCAGCCGGACCCCCCAAGAGACCCAGTACTTC.

The chain couples TRBV11-3 to TRBJ2-1; D may be TRBD2 (5 bases). This CDR3 is built from 14 residues. CDR1 SGHNT and CDR2 YENEEA come from the germline V gene. Between the trimmed V and J ends, which lost 4 bases and 5 bases, there was a span of 12 bases. Here the CDR3 reads CASSSERNHNEQFF. CDR3 DNA sequence: TGTGCCAGCAGCTCCGAGCGGAACCACAATGAGCAGTTCTTC.

The rearrangement uses TRBV27 and TRBJ2-7; TRBD1 aligns across 8 bases. The CDR3 consists of 14 residues. Germline V CDR1 and CDR2: MNHEY, SMNVEV (reference sequence). Trimming took 6 bases from V and 3 from J; bases not matched to a gene: 7. CDR3 DNA: TGTGCCAGCAGACCTCGGACAGGGTTCTACGAGCAGTACTTC. It yields the protein CASRPRTGFYEQYF.